What follows are 28 T cell receptor beta chains derived from one specimen sequenced in a study of T cell repertoires in cytomegalovirus infection. TCRdb recomputed calls from the reads with MiXCR, one row per CDR3 protein. Of 200,000 to 300,000 distinct CDR3 sequences in the sample, around 15% are singletons; the top ten hold around 9.5%. Specimen: PBMCs. All receptors derive from a human donor in good health (CMV status not recorded). Some clones in this sample may be carry-over from other donors' samples.

The V and J genes are TRBV7-9 and TRBJ2-4; possible D gene TRBD1, 6 bases. The CDR3 is 15 amino acids. Deletions cut 5 bases from V and 0 bases from J, with 11 bases between. In germline, CDR1 is SEHNR, CDR2 FQNEAQ (reference sequence). CDR3: CASSPDRLAKNIQYF. The CDR3 DNA reads as TGTGCCAGCAGCCCGGACAGACTAGCCAAAAACATTCAGTACTTC.

A few counts support this clonotype. This chain joins TRBV29-1 and TRBJ2-2, with TRBD2 matching over 14 bases. Germline-derived CDR1 and CDR2 are SQVTM and ANQGSEA. The trim removed 4 bases at V and 0 bases at J, leaving 4 bases unmatched. There are 17 residues in the CDR3. The CDR3 protein is CSVGPTSGGANTGELFF. The CDR3 DNA reads as TGCAGCGTTGGCCCGACTAGCGGGGGGGCGAACACCGGGGAGCTGTTTTTT.

V usage is TRBV5-4 and J usage is TRBJ2-1; 7 bases are a match to TRBD2. The CDR3 is 17 amino acids. Germline V gene data show CDR1 as SGHNT and CDR2 as YYREEE (reference sequence). V lost 6 bases and J lost 1; bases outside the gene matches: 13. The CDR3 here is CASTGGDVWTSYNEQFF. DNA of the CDR3: TGTGCCAGCACTGGGGGGGATGTTTGGACTTCCTACAATGAGCAGTTCTTC.

There are many counts of this clonotype. The chain has TRBV11-2 and TRBJ2-1; D is uncertain. Trimming left V 2 bases short and J 0 bases short, with 17 bases between. Germline CDR1 is SGHAT and CDR2 is FQNNGV. The CDR3 extends over 18 amino acids. CDR3 in amino acids: CASSLIGVTDFSYNEQFF. The CDR3 DNA follows: TGTGCCAGCAGCTTAATAGGAGTCACAGATTTCTCCTACAATGAGCAGTTCTTC.

This clonotype has only a few counts. J is TRBJ2-1 and V is TRBV19; D not certain. V lost 3 bases to trimming and J lost 3 bases, with 9 bases between them. The CDR3 contains 14 residues. From germline, CDR1 is LNHDA and CDR2 SQIVND (reference sequence). This chain's CDR3 is CASSIGSLYNEQFF. The CDR3 region has the DNA TGTGCCAGTAGTATTGGTTCCCTCTACAATGAGCAGTTCTTC.

This clonotype came up a few times. The rearrangement links TRBV11-2 to TRBJ2-1, with D possibly TRBD1 on 6 matching bases. The CDR3 consists of 14 residues. From germline, CDR1 is SGHAT and CDR2 FQNNGV. V was shortened by 2 bases and J by 4 bases, with 9 bases between the two germline ends. This CDR3 is CASSLTTGYNEQFF. CDR3 coding DNA: TGTGCCAGCAGCTTAACGACAGGTTACAATGAGCAGTTCTTC.

This clonotype was seen more than once but under ten times. The rearrangement joins TRBV29-1 to TRBJ2-3; D is unclear. The V gene's germline CDR1 is SQVTM and CDR2 ANQGSEA. The length of the CDR3 is 13 residues. The V end lost 7 bases, the J end lost 1 base, and 12 bases lay between the germline ends. CDR3 in amino acids: CSAPSPGTDTQYF. DNA of the CDR3: TGCAGCGCGCCCTCGCCGGGCACAGATACGCAGTATTTT.

This clonotype was found a few times. J is TRBJ1-1 and V is TRBV6-5; D call uncertain. Trimming stripped 6 bases from V and 1 base from J, with 9 bases between. The germline gives CDR1 MNHEY, CDR2 SVGAGI. This CDR3 spans 13 amino acids. The CDR3 DNA follows: TGTGCCAGCAGCCCGGTAAGGAACACTGAAGCTTTCTTT. Protein sequence: CASSPVRNTEAFF.

The chain couples TRBV12-3 or TRBV12-4 to TRBJ1-5, with D possibly being TRBD1 (6 bases). The ends were cut back, 5 bases at V and 4 bases at J, with 15 bases in the middle. CDR3 length: 15 residues. The CDR3 coding sequence is TGTGCCAGCAGTCCAATCGGGGGCGGTAATCAGCCCCAGCATTTT. Amino acid sequence: CASSPIGGGNQPQHF.

This clonotype was seen only a few times. This chain uses TRBV9 with TRBJ1-2; 9 nucleotides line up with TRBD1. Germline CDR1 is SGDLS and CDR2 is YYNGEE. Trimming removed 2 bases from V and 6 bases from J; junction bases left unmatched: 5. The CDR3 spans 14 residues. CDR3 sequence reads: CASSVLQGADGYTF. CDR3 DNA sequence: TGTGCCAGCAGCGTTCTACAGGGGGCAGATGGCTACACCTTC.

The rearrangement uses TRBV6-5 and TRBJ1-2, with a possible D match to TRBD1 (5 bases). The CDR3 is 14 residues long. Germline loops: CDR1 MNHEY, CDR2 SVGAGI. Trimming shortened V by 6 bases and J by 2 bases, and 13 bases separated the two germline ends. The CDR3 DNA reads TGTGCCAGCAGGCCGGGGCTAGTGAACTATGGCTACACCTTC. Protein sequence: CASRPGLVNYGYTF.

Ten or more counts support this clonotype. This chain connects TRBV12-3 or TRBV12-4 to TRBJ2-5; 10 bases agree with TRBD1. The J segment lost 4 bases and the V segment lost 6 bases, leaving 2 bases of the junction unmatched. CDR3 length: 13 amino acids. The CDR3 region is CASRGQGTETQYF. CDR3 bases: TGTGCCAGCAGGGGACAGGGGACAGAGACCCAGTACTTC.

This clonotype was seen many times. This sequence joins TRBV7-9 and TRBJ2-1, with D perhaps being TRBD1 or TRBD2 (6 bases each). CDR1 and CDR2 from the germline V gene are SEHNR and FQNEAQ (reference sequence). Deletions cut 1 base from V and 9 bases from J, with 13 bases between. This CDR3 spans 14 amino acids. The CDR3 bases are TGTGCCAGCAGCTTAGTGAGGGGGGCGCCTGAGCAGTTCTTC. Its translation: CASSLVRGAPEQFF. The full variable domain, completed using reference TRBV7-9 and TRBJ2-1, is DTGVSQNPRHKITKRGQNVTFRCDPISEHNRLYWYRQTLGQGPEFLTYFQNEAQLEKSRLLSDRFSAERPKGSFSTLEIQRTEQGDSAMYLCASSLVRGAPEQFFGPGTRLTVL.

This clonotype was recorded a few times. The V and J genes are TRBV5-5 and TRBJ2-7; TRBD2 agrees at 13 bases. This CDR3 spans 15 amino acids. The germline V gene encodes CDR1 SGHKS and CDR2 YYEKEE (reference sequence). The junction had 4 bases not matched to a gene; V was cut back by 4 bases and J by 3 bases. Written as DNA, the CDR3 is TGTGCCAGCAGCCGGGGACTAGCGGGATTCTACGAGCAGTACTTC. As protein: CASSRGLAGFYEQYF.

This clonotype was observed at least ten times. The V gene is TRBV7-2, the J gene TRBJ2-1; D gene unclear. The CDR3 totals 12 residues. The V gene lost 5 bases and the J gene lost 7 bases, with 9 bases spanning the gap. Per the germline V gene, CDR1 is SGHTA and CDR2 is FQGNSA. CDR3 DNA: TGTGCCAGCAGCCGAAAGGCTAATGAGCAGTTCTTC. This codes for CASSRKANEQFF. The whole variable domain, remainder taken from reference TRBV7-2 and TRBJ2-1, is GAGVSQSPSNKVTEKGKDVELRCDPISGHTALYWYRQSLGQGLEFLIYFQGNSAPDKSGLPSDRFSAERTGGSVSTLTIQRTQQEDSAVYLCASSRKANEQFFGPGTRLTVL.

V gene TRBV6-8 combines with J gene TRBJ1-3; tentative D call: TRBD1 (6 bases). The germline V and J ends were trimmed by 5 bases and 0 bases, with 14 bases remaining between them. Germline V gives CDR1 MNHGY, CDR2 SAAAGT. The CDR3 runs to 16 residues. CDR3: CASSRGDKHSGNTIYF. The DNA of the CDR3 is TGTGCCAGCAGTAGGGGGGACAAGCACTCTGGAAACACCATATATTTT.

The CDR3 loop is CASSQDKQGPGELFF. CDR3 DNA: TGTGCCAGCAGCCAAGATAAACAGGGGCCCGGGGAGCTGTTTTTT. This rearrangement joins TRBV4-2 to TRBJ2-2; TRBD1 matches 7 bases. J lost 6 bases, V lost 0 bases, and 4 bases had no gene match. The CDR3 loop spans 15 amino acids. Germline CDR1 is LGHNA and CDR2 is YNFKEQ.

This clonotype has ten or more counts. V and J are TRBV6-6 and TRBJ2-5; perhaps TRBD2 as D (6 bases). Germline assignment: CDR1 MNHNY and CDR2 SVGAGI (reference sequence). The CDR3 sequence is 14 residues long. Trimming left V 0 bases short and J 6 bases short, with 11 bases between. CDR3 sequence: CASSYSRDWKTQYF. For the CDR3, the DNA is TGTGCCAGCAGTTACTCGAGGGACTGGAAGACCCAGTACTTC.

This clonotype was observed many times. The CDR3 DNA follows: TGTGCCAGCAGCCCAGGGGGGACACTTGCCCCCGTATCGAACACCGGGGAGCTGTTTTTT. Translation: CASSPGGTLAPVSNTGELFF. The V and J genes are TRBV7-9 and TRBJ2-2, with a tentative D call TRBD1 (7 bases). Germline V gives CDR1 SEHNR, CDR2 FQNEAQ (reference sequence). Trimming stripped 5 bases from V and 0 bases from J, with 25 bases between. This CDR3 contains 20 residues.

This rearrangement joins TRBV29-1 to TRBJ1-1; D gene uncertain. Germline values: CDR1 SQVTM, CDR2 ANQGSEA. The V end was cut by 3 bases, the J end by 0 bases, with 8 bases between. The CDR3 has 13 amino acids. The CDR3 region is CSVDNDLNTEAFF. DNA of the CDR3: TGCAGCGTTGATAATGATTTGAACACTGAAGCTTTCTTT.

This clonotype was seen at least ten times. In DNA form, the CDR3 reads TGTGCCAGCAGTTTAATTGATAGCGGGAGGAGAACAGATACGCAGTATTTT. Translating it yields CASSLIDSGRRTDTQYF. This sequence joins TRBV12-3 or TRBV12-4 and TRBJ2-3; 10 bases are shared with TRBD2. This CDR3 has 17 amino acids. J gave up 3 bases and V 2 bases, and 8 bases lay outside the gene matches.

In this sample, this clonotype turned up a few times. This chain joins TRBV20-1 and TRBJ1-1; unclear D gene. The CDR3 totals 13 residues. Germline V gene lookup returns CDR1 DFQATT and CDR2 SNEGSKA (reference sequence). The V end lost 6 bases, the J end lost 3 bases, and 14 bases lay between the germline ends. This CDR3 reads CSAKGGVYTEAFF. The CDR3 DNA reads TGCAGTGCGAAGGGCGGAGTCTACACTGAAGCTTTCTTT.

CDR3 in amino acids: CATSSHRETYEQYF. DNA for the CDR3: TGTGCCACCAGCAGCCATCGGGAGACCTACGAGCAGTACTTC. This chain uses TRBV15 with TRBJ2-7, with D perhaps matching TRBD2 (6 bases). Germline CDR1 reads LNHNV; CDR2 reads YYDKDF (reference sequence). The CDR3 runs 14 residues. The V gene lost 3 bases and the J gene lost 2 bases, with 11 bases spanning the gap.

Ten or more counts support this clonotype. The chain couples TRBV20-1 to TRBJ1-1; a weak D match, TRBD1 (5 bases). Per germline, CDR1 DFQATT and CDR2 SNEGSKA (reference sequence). Between the trimmed V and J ends, which lost 4 bases and 2 bases, there was a span of 11 bases. The CDR3 totals 13 residues. CDR3 loop: CSANGASNTEAFF. The CDR3 coding sequence is TGCAGTGCTAACGGGGCCTCTAACACTGAAGCTTTCTTT.

This clonotype was found a few times. The chain links TRBV4-1 to TRBJ2-3; perhaps D is TRBD1 or TRBD2 (7 bases each). The CDR3 has 19 amino acids. Looked up from germline, CDR1 is MGHRA and CDR2 is YSYEKL. The V end lost 4 bases, the J end lost 0 bases, and 23 bases lay between the germline ends. Written as DNA, the CDR3 is TGCGCCAGCAGCCGACGGGGGAGGGGGCGAGGTGTGAGCACAGATACGCAGTATTTT. This encodes CASSRRGRGRGVSTDTQYF.

This clonotype occurred many times. This rearrangement joins TRBV14 to TRBJ2-1; no clear D gene. Germline V CDR1 and CDR2: SGHDN, FVKESK. The CDR3 loop spans 13 amino acids. The V end was cut by 0 bases, the J end by 16 bases, with 16 bases between. The DNA for the CDR3 is TGTGCCAGCAGCCAAGATCAGAGGCCGCCCCCATTCTTC. Translation gives CASSQDQRPPPFF.

There are many counts of this clonotype. The CDR3 region has the DNA TGTGCCAGCAGCACCGGGACAGGGAACTATGGCTACACCTTC. It codes for CASSTGTGNYGYTF. This chain connects TRBV7-8 to TRBJ1-2; TRBD1 aligns across 9 bases. The germline V gene encodes CDR1 SGHVS and CDR2 FQNEAQ. The CDR3 runs 14 residues. V shed 5 bases and J 2 bases; nucleotides not matched to a gene: 3.

There are a few counts of this clonotype. The genes are TRBV11-2 and TRBJ2-7; D call uncertain. The CDR3 totals 13 residues. V lost 1 base to trimming and J lost 9 bases, with 13 bases between them. The germline V gene has CDR1 SGHAT and CDR2 FQNNGV. CDR3 nucleotide sequence: TGTGCCAGCAGCTTAGGTTGGCAGACCGGGCAGTACTTC. Its protein is CASSLGWQTGQYF.